The clone carrying this T cell receptor (beta chain) was seen only a few times. Investigators reverse transcribed all isolated RNA, so they sequenced expressed TCRB transcripts. TCRdb's copy holds only in-frame clones and misses some; the assay was immunoSEQ multiplex PCR. The sample records some 150,000 clones, roughly 10% being singletons. The sample belongs to a study of beta chain features in type 1 diabetes. CDR1 and CDR2 (germline): SGHTA, FQGNSA. The V end was cut by 3 bases, the J end by 10 bases, with 15 bases between. This CDR3 comprises 14 residues. This chain links TRBV7-2 with TRBJ1-4, with D possibly being TRBD1 (5 bases). The sample taken for sequencing was central memory CD4+ T cells from blood. The sequence derives from a woman in her forties in good health. The DNA for the CDR3 is TGTGCCAGCAGCTTCCAGGGCCACGACGGAAAACTGTTTTTT. Translation gives CASSFQGHDGKLFF. The whole variable domain, remainder taken from reference TRBV7-2 and TRBJ1-4, is GAGVSQSPSNKVTEKGKDVELRCDPISGHTALYWYRQSLGQGLEFLIYFQGNSAPDKSGLPSDRFSAERTGGSVSTLTIQRTQQEDSAVYLCASSFQGHDGKLFFGSGTQLSVL.